The 2 T cell receptor beta chains below were found in one sample sequenced in a study of shared T cell receptors in the human thymus. This table comes from immunoSEQ multiplex PCR, and its TCRdb copy is limited to in-frame clones, with some not included. The data contain 55,000 to 75,000 clones, around 96% of them singletons. The source material was thymocytes. The receptors were gathered from a human donor.

The genes are TRBV4-1 and TRBJ1-1, with a weak D call TRBD1 (6 bases). The germline V gene has CDR1 MGHRA and CDR2 YSYEKL. This CDR3 comprises 19 residues. Trimming pared 4 bases from V and 3 bases from J, leaving 27 bases between. The CDR3 protein is CASSPDTGLTLRWDTEAFF. Written as DNA, the CDR3 is TGCGCCAGCAGCCCAGACACAGGGTTGACCTTAAGATGGGACACTGAAGCTTTCTTT.

This chain uses TRBV4-3 with TRBJ2-7; 8 positions match TRBD2. Germline V gene lookup returns CDR1 LGHNA and CDR2 YSLEER. CDR3 size: 15 residues. Germline trimming cut 0 bases from V and 3 bases from J; bases unmatched to any gene: 4. The chain's CDR3 is CASSQDTAGGYEQYF. The DNA for the CDR3 is TGCGCCAGCAGCCAAGATACTGCGGGGGGCTACGAGCAGTACTTC.